These 13 T cell receptor beta chains share one sample of origin, sequenced in a study of T cell repertoires in ileal Crohn's disease. Assay used: immunoSEQ multiplex PCR; TCRdb lists only in-frame clones, some missing. The repertoire holds approximately 17,000 clones, with about 90% as singletons. The sequencing sample was made of ileal tissue. The receptors stem from an adult with Crohn's disease.

The chain carries TRBV5-1 and TRBJ2-3; maybe TRBD2 (5 bases). Trimming took off 4 bases at V and 0 bases at J, with 18 bases between the two ends. The CDR3 covers 17 residues. Germline assignment: CDR1 SGHRS and CDR2 YFSETQ. CDR3 sequence reads: CASSLAPGRVSTDTQYF. The DNA of the CDR3 is TGCGCCAGCAGCCTAGCCCCCGGGCGAGTTAGCACAGATACGCAGTATTTT. Together with reference TRBV5-1 and TRBJ2-3, the CDR3 gives the full variable domain: KAGVTQTPRYLIKTRGQQVTLSCSPISGHRSVSWYQQTPGQGLQFLFEYFSETQRNKGNFPGRFSGRQFSNSRSEMNVSTLELGDSALYLCASSLAPGRVSTDTQYFGPGTRLTVL.

J is TRBJ1-2 and V is TRBV28; tentatively, D is TRBD1 (6 bases). CDR1 is MDHEN, CDR2 SYDVKM, per germline. This CDR3 is built from 17 residues. V lost 2 bases to trimming and J lost 4 bases, with 20 bases between them. CDR3 nucleotide sequence: TGTGCCAGCAGTTTAGGGGGGGTGGGGGCCTCCGTCTATGGCTACACCTTC. It translates to CASSLGGVGASVYGYTF.

V is TRBV5-6 and J is TRBJ1-1; 7 bases match TRBD1. This CDR3 has 12 amino acids. The ends lost 2 bases at V and 8 bases at J; junction bases unmatched: 3. CDR1 and CDR2 from the germline V gene are SGHDT and YYEEEE. The CDR3 DNA sequence: TGTGCCAGCAGCTTTTTAGGGGGCGAAGCTTTCTTT. Protein: CASSFLGGEAFF.

The genes are TRBV7-9 and TRBJ2-1; 12 positions match TRBD1. Trimming at V came to 0 bases and at J to 8 bases, leaving 5 bases not matched to a gene. Germline values: CDR1 SEHNR, CDR2 FQNEAQ (reference sequence). The CDR3 extends over 16 amino acids. The CDR3 protein is CASSLARGQGADEQFF. In nucleotides, the CDR3 is TGTGCCAGCAGCTTAGCGCGGGGACAGGGGGCAGATGAGCAGTTCTTC.

The chain joins TRBV13 to TRBJ1-1; D uncertain. The CDR3 length is 15 residues. Trimming pared 2 bases from V and 3 bases from J, leaving 13 bases between. Germline V gene lookup returns CDR1 PRHDT and CDR2 FYEKMQ (reference sequence). The DNA for the CDR3 is TGTGCCAGCAGCTTAATTGGAGTCGAGGACACTGAAGCTTTCTTT. It specifies CASSLIGVEDTEAFF. Complete variable domain (other parts from reference TRBV13 and TRBJ1-1): AAGVIQSPRHLIKEKRETATLKCYPIPRHDTVYWYQQGPGQDPQFLISFYEKMQSDKGSIPDRFSAQQFSDYHSELNMSSLELGDSALYFCASSLIGVEDTEAFFGQGTRLTVV.

The chain carries TRBV7-9 and TRBJ2-3; 7 bases align to TRBD1. The V gene end was trimmed by 6 bases and the J gene end by 8 bases; junction bases not matched to a gene: 5. Germline loops: CDR1 SEHNR, CDR2 FQNEAQ (reference sequence). CDR3 length equals 12 residues. CDR3 sequence: CASSFHRGTQYF. The CDR3 DNA reads TGTGCCAGCAGTTTCCACAGGGGTACGCAGTATTTT.

This clone was observed a single time. V usage is TRBV28 and J usage is TRBJ2-7; possible D gene TRBD1, 6 bases. Germline CDR1 is MDHEN and CDR2 is SYDVKM. CDR3 length equals 14 residues. Trimming left V 3 bases short and J 0 bases short, with 9 bases between. The chain's CDR3 is CASSFQGSSYEQYF. In DNA form, the CDR3 reads TGTGCCAGCAGTTTCCAGGGGAGCTCCTACGAGCAGTACTTC.

The chain employs TRBV4-1 and TRBJ2-1, with 8 positions matching TRBD1. The CDR3 has 15 residues. Germline loops: CDR1 MGHRA, CDR2 YSYEKL. With V trimmed by 3 bases and J by 4 bases, 5 bases remained unmatched. CDR3 protein: CASSQEDRGYNEQFF. CDR3 coding DNA: TGCGCCAGCAGCCAGGAAGACAGGGGATACAATGAGCAGTTCTTC.

J is TRBJ2-7 and V is TRBV4-1, with TRBD2 matching over 7 bases. The CDR3 sequence is 16 residues long. Trimming took 1 base from V and 2 from J; bases not matched to a gene: 8. Germline CDR1 reads MGHRA; CDR2 reads YSYEKL. CDR3 nucleotide sequence: TGCGCCAGCAGCCAAGCTACAGCGGGAAACGCCTACGAGCAGTACTTC. It encodes CASSQATAGNAYEQYF.

This clone has only a few counts. The chain carries TRBV9 and TRBJ2-1; D is perhaps TRBD2 (5 bases). CDR3 length equals 15 residues. Germline lookup yields CDR1 SGDLS and CDR2 YYNGEE. V lost 4 bases to trimming and J lost 4 bases, with 15 bases between them. The CDR3 region is CASSLSGDTYNEQFF. The CDR3 region has the DNA TGTGCCAGCAGCCTCTCCGGGGATACTTACAATGAGCAGTTCTTC.

This chain connects TRBV4-1 to TRBJ2-7; 7 bases map to TRBD2. Unmatched junction bases numbered 9, after V lost 1 base and J lost 6 bases. This CDR3 is 15 amino acids long. CDR1 MGHRA and CDR2 YSYEKL come from the germline V gene. CDR3 residues: CASSQGDGGRGEQYF. For the CDR3, the DNA is TGCGCCAGCAGCCAAGGGGACGGCGGGAGAGGCGAGCAGTACTTC.

This clone was detected a few times. The chain couples TRBV7-8 to TRBJ1-2, with D uncertain. Germline V gives CDR1 SGHVS, CDR2 FQNEAQ. The CDR3 totals 13 residues. The germline V and J ends were trimmed by 5 bases and 5 bases, with 12 bases remaining between them. In DNA form, the CDR3 reads TGTGCCAGCAGCACGGGAAGTCGGTATGGCTACACCTTC. This sequence encodes CASSTGSRYGYTF.

J is TRBJ2-5 and V is TRBV18; TRBD2 is a possible D gene (5 bases). The CDR3 has 15 amino acids. Germline V gene data show CDR1 as KGHSH and CDR2 as LQKENI. V shed 6 bases and J shed 2 bases, with 16 bases lying between them. The CDR3 region is CASSPANPGQETQYF. In DNA, the CDR3 is TGTGCCAGCTCCCCCGCGAATCCGGGGCAAGAGACCCAGTACTTC.